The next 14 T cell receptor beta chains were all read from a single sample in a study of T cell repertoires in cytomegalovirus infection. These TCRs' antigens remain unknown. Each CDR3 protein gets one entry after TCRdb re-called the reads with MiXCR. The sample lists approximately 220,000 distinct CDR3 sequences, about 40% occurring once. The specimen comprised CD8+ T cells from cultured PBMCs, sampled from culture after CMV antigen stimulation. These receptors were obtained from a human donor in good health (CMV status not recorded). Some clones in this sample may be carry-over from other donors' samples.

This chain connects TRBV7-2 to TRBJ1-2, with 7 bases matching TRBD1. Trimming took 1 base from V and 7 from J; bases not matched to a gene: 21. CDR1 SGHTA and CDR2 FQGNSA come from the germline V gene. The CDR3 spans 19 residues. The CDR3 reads CASSLGDFTPTGFGSGYTF. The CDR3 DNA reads TGTGCCAGCAGCTTAGGGGACTTCACTCCGACAGGGTTTGGTAGTGGCTACACCTTC. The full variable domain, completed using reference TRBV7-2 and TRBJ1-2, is GAGVSQSPSNKVTEKGKDVELRCDPISGHTALYWYRQSLGQGLEFLIYFQGNSAPDKSGLPSDRFSAERTGGSVSTLTIQRTQQEDSAVYLCASSLGDFTPTGFGSGYTFGSGTRLTVV.

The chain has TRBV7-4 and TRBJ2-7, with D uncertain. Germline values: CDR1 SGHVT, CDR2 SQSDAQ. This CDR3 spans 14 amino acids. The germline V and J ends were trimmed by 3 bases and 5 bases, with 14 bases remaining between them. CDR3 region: CASSFGRRKDEQYF. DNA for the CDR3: TGTGCCAGCAGCTTCGGCAGGCGGAAGGACGAGCAGTACTTC. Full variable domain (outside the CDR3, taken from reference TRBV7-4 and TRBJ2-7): GAGVSQSPRYKVAKRGRDVALRCDSISGHVTLYWYRQTLGQGSEVLTYSQSDAQRDKSGRPSGRFSAERPERSVSTLKIQRTEQGDSAVYLCASSFGRRKDEQYFGPGTRLTVT.

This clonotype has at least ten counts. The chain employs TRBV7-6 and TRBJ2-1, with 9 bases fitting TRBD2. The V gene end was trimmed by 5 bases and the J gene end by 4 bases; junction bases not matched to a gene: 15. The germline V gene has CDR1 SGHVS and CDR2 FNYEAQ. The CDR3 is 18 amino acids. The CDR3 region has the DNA TGTGCCAGCAGCCAAGGACTAGCGCGAGGGGTGGGGTACAATGAGCAGTTCTTC. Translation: CASSQGLARGVGYNEQFF.

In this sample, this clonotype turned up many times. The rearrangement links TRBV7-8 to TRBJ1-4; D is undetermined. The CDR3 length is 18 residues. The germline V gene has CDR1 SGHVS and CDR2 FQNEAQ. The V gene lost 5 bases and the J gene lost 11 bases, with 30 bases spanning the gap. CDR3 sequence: CASSLIRPTLRTSAKLFF. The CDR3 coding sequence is TGTGCCAGCAGCCTTATTCGCCCTACCCTACGGACCAGCGCGAAACTGTTTTTT.

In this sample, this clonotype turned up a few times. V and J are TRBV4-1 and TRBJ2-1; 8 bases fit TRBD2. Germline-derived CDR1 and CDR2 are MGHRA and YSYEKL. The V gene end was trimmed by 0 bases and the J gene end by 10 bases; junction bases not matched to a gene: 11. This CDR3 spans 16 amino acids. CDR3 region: CASSQEKGLATREQFF. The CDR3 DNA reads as TGCGCCAGCAGCCAAGAGAAAGGACTAGCAACACGCGAGCAGTTCTTC.

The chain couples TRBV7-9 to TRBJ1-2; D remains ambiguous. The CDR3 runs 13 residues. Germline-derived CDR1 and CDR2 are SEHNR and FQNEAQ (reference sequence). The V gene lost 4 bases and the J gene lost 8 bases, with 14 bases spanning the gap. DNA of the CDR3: TGTGCCAGCAGCTCTAGTACCCGAGGGGGCTACACCTTC. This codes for CASSSSTRGGYTF. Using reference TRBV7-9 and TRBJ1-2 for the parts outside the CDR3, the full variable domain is DTGVSQNPRHKITKRGQNVTFRCDPISEHNRLYWYRQTLGQGPEFLTYFQNEAQLEKSRLLSDRFSAERPKGSFSTLEIQRTEQGDSAMYLCASSSSTRGGYTFGSGTRLTVV.

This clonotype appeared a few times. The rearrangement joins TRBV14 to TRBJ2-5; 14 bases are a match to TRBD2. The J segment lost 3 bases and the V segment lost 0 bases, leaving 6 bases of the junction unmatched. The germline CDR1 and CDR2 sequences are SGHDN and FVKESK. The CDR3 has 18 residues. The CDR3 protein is CASSQEAGTSGRKETQYF. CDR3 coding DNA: TGTGCCAGCAGCCAAGAAGCCGGGACTAGCGGGAGAAAAGAGACCCAGTACTTC.

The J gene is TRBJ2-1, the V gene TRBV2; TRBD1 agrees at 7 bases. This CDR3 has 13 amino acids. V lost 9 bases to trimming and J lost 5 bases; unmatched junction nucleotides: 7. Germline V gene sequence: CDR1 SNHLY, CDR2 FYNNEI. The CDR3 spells CASPGGRDNEQFF. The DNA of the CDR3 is TGTGCCAGTCCAGGGGGTAGAGACAATGAGCAGTTCTTC.

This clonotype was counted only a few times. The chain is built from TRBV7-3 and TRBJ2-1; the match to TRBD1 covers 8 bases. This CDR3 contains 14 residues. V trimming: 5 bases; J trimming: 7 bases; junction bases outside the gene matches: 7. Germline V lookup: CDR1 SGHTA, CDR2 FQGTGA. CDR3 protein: CASSPTGAPNEQFF. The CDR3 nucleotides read TGTGCCAGCAGCCCGACAGGGGCCCCGAATGAGCAGTTCTTC.

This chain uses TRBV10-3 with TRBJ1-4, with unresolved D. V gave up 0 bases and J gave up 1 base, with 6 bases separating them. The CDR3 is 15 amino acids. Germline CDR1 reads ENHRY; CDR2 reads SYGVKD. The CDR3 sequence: CAISESTQTNEKLFF. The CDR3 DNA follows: TGTGCCATCAGTGAGTCTACACAAACTAATGAAAAACTGTTTTTT.

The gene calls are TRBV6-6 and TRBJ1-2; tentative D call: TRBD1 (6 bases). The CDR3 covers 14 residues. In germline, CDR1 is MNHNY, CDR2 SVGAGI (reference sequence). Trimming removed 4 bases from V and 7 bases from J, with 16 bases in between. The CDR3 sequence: CASSSGQSHSGYTF. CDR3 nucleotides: TGTGCCAGCAGTTCCGGACAGTCCCATAGTGGCTACACCTTC.

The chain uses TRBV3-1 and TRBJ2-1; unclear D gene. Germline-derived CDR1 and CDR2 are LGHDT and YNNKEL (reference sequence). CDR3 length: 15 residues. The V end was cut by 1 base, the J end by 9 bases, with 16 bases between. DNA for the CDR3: TGTGCCAGCAGCCAAGTCCCTGTGGGTGATGGTGAGCAGTTCTTC. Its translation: CASSQVPVGDGEQFF.

CDR3 region: CASSLQAANTGELFF. The CDR3 DNA is TGTGCCAGCAGTTTACAGGCAGCTAACACCGGGGAGCTGTTTTTT. The chain has TRBV27 and TRBJ2-2, with D hard to call. The V end lost 2 bases, the J end lost 2 bases, and 9 bases lay between the germline ends. The germline V gene has CDR1 MNHEY and CDR2 SMNVEV (reference sequence). The CDR3 covers 15 residues.

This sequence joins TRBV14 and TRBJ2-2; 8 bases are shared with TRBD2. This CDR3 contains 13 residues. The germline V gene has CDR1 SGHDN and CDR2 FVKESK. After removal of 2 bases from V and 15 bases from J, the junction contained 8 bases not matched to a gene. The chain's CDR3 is CASSQTTSGEVFF. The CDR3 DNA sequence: TGTGCCAGCAGCCAAACTACTAGCGGTGAGGTGTTTTTT.